Only one count was recorded for the clone carrying this TCR beta chain. The data were obtained in a study of OX40 agonist ivuxolimab in advanced cancers. Produced via immunoSEQ multiplex PCR; TCRdb's table is partial and in-frame only. The sample yields around 72,000 clones, around 84% seen once. The trim removed 6 bases at V and 5 bases at J, leaving 2 bases unmatched. This CDR3 has 12 residues. CDR1 and CDR2 from the germline V gene are MNHNS and SASEGT. The sequences come from CD4+ or CD8+ T cells sorted from blood, collected in a trial of the OX40 agonist ivuxolimab. This clonotype was sampled from an adult with an advanced solid tumor such as melanoma, head and neck, liver or kidney cancer. The rearrangement links TRBV6-1 to TRBJ2-7, with 9 bases fitting TRBD1. CDR3 amino acids: CASSRTGDEQYV. For the CDR3, the DNA is TGTGCCAGCAGCAGGACAGGGGACGAGCAGTACGTC.